Listed below are T cell receptor beta chains from one sample, sequenced in a study of blood T cell repertoires in COVID-19. The table came from immunoSEQ multiplex PCR; TCRdb's copy has only in-frame clones and leaves some out. This sample has some 160,000 clones, with roughly four fifths found just once. The source material was peripheral blood. These receptors were taken from a man between 65 and 85 years old with active or convalescent COVID-19. Each CDR3 is given with its conserved first and last residue. Fields, in order: V gene, D gene, CDR3 length, J gene, clone size, CDR3 protein. D genes are given only for firm matches. Clone size is given for some rows only: seen once, a few or many times, or a class if the clone is expanded.

TRBV7-2	TRBD1	13	TRBJ1-2	-	CASSIRQGGGYTF
TRBV30	-	15	TRBJ2-5	-	CAWGGRNSYQETQYF
TRBV6-5	-	13	TRBJ1-5	few	CASSYSHNQPQHF
TRBV7-2	TRBD2	15	TRBJ2-5	-	CASSSLGGGGETQYF
TRBV19	TRBD1	15	TRBJ1-5	-	CASRPRQGFNQPQHF
TRBV29-1	-	10	TRBJ2-5	-	CSAGGQVQYF
TRBV7-2	TRBD2	15	TRBJ2-7	-	CASSFPPGGSYEQYF
TRBV7-8	-	16	TRBJ1-4	-	CASSLEYSATNEKLFF
TRBV7-2	-	13	TRBJ1-1	-	CASSYLGQFEAFF
TRBV6-5	TRBD1	15	TRBJ2-7	-	CASSYGAGGTYEQYF